The clone carrying this TCR beta chain was seen more than once but under ten times. Its matching antigen is unknown. Expressed TCRB transcripts were sequenced, since all the RNA that had been isolated was reverse transcribed. Measured with immunoSEQ multiplex PCR; TCRdb has only the in-frame clones, and not every one. The data contain 430,000 or so clones, roughly 10% of them seen just once; the ten biggest clones take up 0.045% to 0.05%. Per the germline V gene, CDR1 is MNHNY and CDR2 is SVGAGI (reference sequence). There are 15 residues in the CDR3. Losses at the gene ends were 6 bases for V and 1 base for J; bases not matched to a gene: 8. The data were taken from a study of beta chain features in type 1 diabetes. At the level of the study: Summed over all samples, the examined sorted cells came to 90 million to 120 million.

Study-level findings and limits: The study found fewer insertions and more deletions at VDJ junctions in type 1 diabetes patients. In the patient group, naive, central memory and Treg TCRB repertoires seemed more alike than in the healthy donor group.

What was sequenced was naive CD4+ T cells from blood. This TCR was sampled from a woman under 30 in good health. The V gene is TRBV6-6, the J gene TRBJ1-1; 7 positions match TRBD1. The CDR3 reads CASRPIQGRNTEAFF. Here the CDR3 DNA reads TGTGCCAGCAGGCCCATACAGGGGAGGAACACTGAAGCTTTCTTT.